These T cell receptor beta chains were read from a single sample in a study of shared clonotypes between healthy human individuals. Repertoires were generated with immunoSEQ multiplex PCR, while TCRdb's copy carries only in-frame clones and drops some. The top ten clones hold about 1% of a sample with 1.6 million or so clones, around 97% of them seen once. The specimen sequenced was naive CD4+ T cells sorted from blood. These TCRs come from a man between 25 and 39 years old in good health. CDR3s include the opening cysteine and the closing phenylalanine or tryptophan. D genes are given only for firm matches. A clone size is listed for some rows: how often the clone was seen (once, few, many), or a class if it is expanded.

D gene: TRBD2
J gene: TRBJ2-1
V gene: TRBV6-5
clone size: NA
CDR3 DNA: TGTGCCAGCAGAAAGAGCGGGAGCTCCTACAATGAGCAGTTCTTC
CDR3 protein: CASRKSGSSYNEQFF

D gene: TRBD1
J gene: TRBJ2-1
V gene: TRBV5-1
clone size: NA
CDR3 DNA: TGCGCCAGCAGCTTGGCCACAGGACAGGGGTCCTACAATGAGCAGTTCTTC
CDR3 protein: CASSLATGQGSYNEQFF

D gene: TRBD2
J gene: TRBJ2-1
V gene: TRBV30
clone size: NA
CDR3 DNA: TGTGCCTGGAGTGTACAGCGGAGCGGGAGGGGGTATGAGCAGTTCTTC
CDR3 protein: CAWSVQRSGRGYEQFF

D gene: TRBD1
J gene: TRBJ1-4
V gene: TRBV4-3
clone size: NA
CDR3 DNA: TGCGCCAGCAGCCACCAGACAGGGGGAAGTGAAAAACTGTTTTTT
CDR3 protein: CASSHQTGGSEKLFF

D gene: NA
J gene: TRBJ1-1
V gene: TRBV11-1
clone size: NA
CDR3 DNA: TGTGCCAGCAGCTTATCCACAGGGCGGGCTTTCTTT
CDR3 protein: CASSLSTGRAFF

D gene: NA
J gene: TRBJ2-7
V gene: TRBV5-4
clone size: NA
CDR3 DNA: TGTGCCAGCAGCTTGGGGAAGGGAATATACGAGCAGTACTTC
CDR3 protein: CASSLGKGIYEQYF

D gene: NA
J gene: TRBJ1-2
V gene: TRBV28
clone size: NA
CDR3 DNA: TGTGCCAGCAGTCGAATACCGGGGGGGTATGGCTACACCTTC
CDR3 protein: CASSRIPGGYGYTF

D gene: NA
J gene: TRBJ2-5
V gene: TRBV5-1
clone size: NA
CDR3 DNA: TGCGCCAGCAGCTTTAGGGGGGGCTCAGAGACCCAGTACTTC
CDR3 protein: CASSFRGGSETQYF

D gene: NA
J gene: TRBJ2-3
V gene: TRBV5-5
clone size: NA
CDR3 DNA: TGTGCCAGCAGAAATGCTTATTTACAAGGCACAGATACGCAGTATTTT
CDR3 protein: CASRNAYLQGTDTQYF

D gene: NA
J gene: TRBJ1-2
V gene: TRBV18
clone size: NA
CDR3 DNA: TGTGCCAGCTCACCAGTGGACAGTCAAGGCTACACCTTC
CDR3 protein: CASSPVDSQGYTF

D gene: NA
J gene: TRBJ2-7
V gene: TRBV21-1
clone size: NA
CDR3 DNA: TGTGCCAGCAGCAAAGAGGGGGACAATGGAGCCTACGAGCAGTACTTC
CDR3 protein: CASSKEGDNGAYEQYF

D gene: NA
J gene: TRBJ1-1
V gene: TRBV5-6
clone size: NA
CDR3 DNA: TGTGCCAGCAGCTTGGGAAGGGGTGCGGTGAACACTGAAGCTTTCTTT
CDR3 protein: CASSLGRGAVNTEAFF

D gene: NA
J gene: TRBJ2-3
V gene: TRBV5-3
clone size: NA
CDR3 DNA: TGTGCCAGAAGCTTGGTGAGGGTTAAACTAGTGTGCACAGATACGCAGTATTTT
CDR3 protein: CARSLVRVKLVCTDTQYF

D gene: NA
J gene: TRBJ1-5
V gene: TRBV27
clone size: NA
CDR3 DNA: TGTGCCAGCAGTTTATCCTATAGCAATCAGCCCCAGCATTTT
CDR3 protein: CASSLSYSNQPQHF

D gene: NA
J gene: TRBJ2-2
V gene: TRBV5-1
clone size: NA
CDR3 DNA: TGCGCCAGCAGCTTGGCACTACTCCATAACACCGGGGAGCTGTTTTTT
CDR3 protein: CASSLALLHNTGELFF

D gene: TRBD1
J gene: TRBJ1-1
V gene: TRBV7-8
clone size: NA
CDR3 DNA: TGTGCCAGCAGCTTAGTAACAGGGGGGAACACTGAAGCTTTCTTT
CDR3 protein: CASSLVTGGNTEAFF

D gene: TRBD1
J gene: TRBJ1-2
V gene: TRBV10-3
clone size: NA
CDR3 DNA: TGTGCCATCAGTGAGTACTCGGGACAGGGGGCCGGTGGCTACACCTTC
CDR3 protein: CAISEYSGQGAGGYTF

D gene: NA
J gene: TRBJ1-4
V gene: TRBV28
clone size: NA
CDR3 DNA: TGTGCCAGCAGCTACCACGGGCGGACTGAAAAACTGTTTTTT
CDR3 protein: CASSYHGRTEKLFF

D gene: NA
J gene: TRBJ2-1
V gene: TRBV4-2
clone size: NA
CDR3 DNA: TGTGCCAGCAGGGGCGGGGTATACAATGAGCAGTTCTTC
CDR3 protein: CASRGGVYNEQFF

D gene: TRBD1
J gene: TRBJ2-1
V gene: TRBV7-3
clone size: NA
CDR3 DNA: TGTGCCAGCAGCTTAGGACAGGACAATGAGCAGTTCTTC
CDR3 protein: CASSLGQDNEQFF

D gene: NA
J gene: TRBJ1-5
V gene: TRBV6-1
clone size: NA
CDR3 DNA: TGTGCCAGCATCCAGGGCCTCAATCAGCCCCAGCATTTT
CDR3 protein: CASIQGLNQPQHF

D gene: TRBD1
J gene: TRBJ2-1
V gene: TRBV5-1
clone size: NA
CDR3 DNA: TGCGCCAGCAGCTTCTTAACGTCGGGACAGGAACCCCTAGATGAGCAGTTCTTC
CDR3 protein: CASSFLTSGQEPLDEQFF

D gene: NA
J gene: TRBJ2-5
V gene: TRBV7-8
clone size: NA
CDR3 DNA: TGTGCCAGCAGCTTTGCCGGAATTCAAGAGACCCAGTACTTC
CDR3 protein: CASSFAGIQETQYF

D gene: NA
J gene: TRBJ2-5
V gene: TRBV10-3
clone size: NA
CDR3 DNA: TGTGCCATCAGTGAGTCGGGCCAAGCAGAGACCCAGTACTTC
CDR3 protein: CAISESGQAETQYF

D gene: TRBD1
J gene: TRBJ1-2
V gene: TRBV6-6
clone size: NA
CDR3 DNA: TGTGCCAGCAGTTCCGGGACAGCTGGCTATGGCTACACCTTC
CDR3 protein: CASSSGTAGYGYTF

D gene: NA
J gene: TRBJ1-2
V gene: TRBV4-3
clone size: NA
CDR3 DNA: TGCGCCAGCAGCCAAGGCGTCAGCAACTATGGCTACACCTTC
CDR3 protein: CASSQGVSNYGYTF

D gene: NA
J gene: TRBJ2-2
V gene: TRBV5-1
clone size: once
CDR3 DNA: TGCGCCAGCAGCCAGTGGGGTAGCCCGACGAACACCGGGGAGCTGTTTTTT
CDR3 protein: CASSQWGSPTNTGELFF

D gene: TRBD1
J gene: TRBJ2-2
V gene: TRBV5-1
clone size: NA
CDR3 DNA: TGCGCCAGCAGCTTGGTAGGACAGGGGGACACCGGGGAGCTGTTTTTT
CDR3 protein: CASSLVGQGDTGELFF

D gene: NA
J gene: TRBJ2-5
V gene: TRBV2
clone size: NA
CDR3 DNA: TGTGCCAGCAGCGGCGAGTGGGGGGAGACCCAGTACTTC
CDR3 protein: CASSGEWGETQYF

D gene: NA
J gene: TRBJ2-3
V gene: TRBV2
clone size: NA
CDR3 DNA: TGTGCCAGCACCAGTGAAGCGAGACACACAGATACGCAGTATTTT
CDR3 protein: CASTSEARHTDTQYF

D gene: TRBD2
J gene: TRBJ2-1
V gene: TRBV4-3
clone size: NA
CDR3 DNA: TGCGCCAGCAGCCGCCGAACCGGACTAGACAATGAGCAGTTCTTC
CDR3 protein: CASSRRTGLDNEQFF

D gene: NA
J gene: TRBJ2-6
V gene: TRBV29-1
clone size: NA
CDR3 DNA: TGCAGCGTTGAACTCGGGGACTCTGGGGCCAACGTCCTGACTTTC
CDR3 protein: CSVELGDSGANVLTF

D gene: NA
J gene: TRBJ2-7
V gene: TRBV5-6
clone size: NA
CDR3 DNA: TGTGCCAGCAGCTTGTTCTCGGGCTACGAGCAGTACTTC
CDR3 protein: CASSLFSGYEQYF

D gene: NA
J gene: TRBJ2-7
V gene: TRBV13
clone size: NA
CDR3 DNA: TGTGCCAGCAGCTCCTCGGGGGCGTCCTACGAGCAGTACTTC
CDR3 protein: CASSSSGASYEQYF

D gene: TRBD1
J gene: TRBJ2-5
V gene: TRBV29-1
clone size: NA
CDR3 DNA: TGCAGCGCCGATCGGACGGCAGGGGGAGACCAAGAGACCCAGTACTTC
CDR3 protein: CSADRTAGGDQETQYF

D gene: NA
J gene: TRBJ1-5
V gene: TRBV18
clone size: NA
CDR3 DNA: TGTGCCAGCTCACCTCCGGACTCCGGGGCTGGCAATCAGCCCCAGCATTTT
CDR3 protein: CASSPPDSGAGNQPQHF

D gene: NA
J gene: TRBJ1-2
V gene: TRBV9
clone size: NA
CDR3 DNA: TGTGCCAGCAGCGTAGTGGATTCCGATGGCTACACCTTC
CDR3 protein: CASSVVDSDGYTF

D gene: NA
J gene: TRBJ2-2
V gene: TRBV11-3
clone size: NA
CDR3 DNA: TGTGCCAGCAGCTTCGAGAGTGCCACCGGGGAGCTGTTTTTT
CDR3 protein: CASSFESATGELFF

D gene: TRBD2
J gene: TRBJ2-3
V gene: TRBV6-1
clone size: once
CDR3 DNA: TGTGCCAGCGGACTAGCGGGCACAGATACGCAGTATTTT
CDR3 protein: CASGLAGTDTQYF

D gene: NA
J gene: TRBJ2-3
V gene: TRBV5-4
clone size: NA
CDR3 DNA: TGTGCCAGCAGCGAGCCTGGGGTAAGAACAGATACGCAGTATTTT
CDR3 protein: CASSEPGVRTDTQYF

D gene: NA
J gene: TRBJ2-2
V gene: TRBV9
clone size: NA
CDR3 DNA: TGTGCCAGCAGCGTCGGGCCAACCAACGGGCTGTTTTTT
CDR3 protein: CASSVGPTNGLFF

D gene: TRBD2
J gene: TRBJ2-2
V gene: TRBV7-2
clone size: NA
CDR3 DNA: TGTGCCAGCAGTAGGCTAGCGGGAAGTGGGGCCGGGGAGCTGTTTTTT
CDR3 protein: CASSRLAGSGAGELFF

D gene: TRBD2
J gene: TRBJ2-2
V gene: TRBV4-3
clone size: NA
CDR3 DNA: TGCGCCAGCAGCCAAGACCCCCCTAGCGGGAGGAACACCGGGGAGCTGTTTTTT
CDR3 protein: CASSQDPPSGRNTGELFF

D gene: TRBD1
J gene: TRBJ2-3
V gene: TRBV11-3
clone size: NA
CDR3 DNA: TGTGCCAGCAGCCCGGGGACAGGGGAGGATACGCAGTATTTT
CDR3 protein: CASSPGTGEDTQYF

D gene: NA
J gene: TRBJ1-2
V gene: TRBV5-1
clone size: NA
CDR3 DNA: TGCGCCAGCAGCTTGGCCGCAGACTATGGCTACACCTTC
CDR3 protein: CASSLAADYGYTF

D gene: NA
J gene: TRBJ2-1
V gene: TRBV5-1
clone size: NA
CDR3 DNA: TGCGCCAGCAGCTTGACTAATGTGGGCCTAGCCCGGCAGTTCTTC
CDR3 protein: CASSLTNVGLARQFF

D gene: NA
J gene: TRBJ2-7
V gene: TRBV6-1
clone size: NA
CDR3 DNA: TGTGCCAGCAGCCTCATTATACACGAGCAGTACTTC
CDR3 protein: CASSLIIHEQYF

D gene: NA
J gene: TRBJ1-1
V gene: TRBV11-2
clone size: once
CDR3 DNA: TGTGCCAGCAGCTTAAACCTGGGTCGCGGAGGAACTGAAGCTTTCTTT
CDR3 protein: CASSLNLGRGGTEAFF

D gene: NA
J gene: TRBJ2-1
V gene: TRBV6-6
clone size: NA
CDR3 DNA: TGTGCCAGCAGAACTGACAGGAACAATGAGCAGTTCTTC
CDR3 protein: CASRTDRNNEQFF

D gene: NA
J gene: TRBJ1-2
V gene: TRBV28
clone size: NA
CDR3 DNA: TGTGCCAGCAGTGACCTTGGCTACACCTTC
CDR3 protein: CASSDLGYTF

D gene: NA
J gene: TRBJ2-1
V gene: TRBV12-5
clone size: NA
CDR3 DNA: TGTGCTAGTGGTTTTATCCGGGTAAGGTTGAATGAGCAGTTCTTC
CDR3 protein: CASGFIRVRLNEQFF

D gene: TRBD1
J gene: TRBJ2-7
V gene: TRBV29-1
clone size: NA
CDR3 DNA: TGCAGCGTTGGAACAGGGGGCTACGAGCAGTACTTC
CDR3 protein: CSVGTGGYEQYF

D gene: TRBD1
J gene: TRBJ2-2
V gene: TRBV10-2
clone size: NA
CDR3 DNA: TGCGCCAGTTACAGGGGGAAAGACACCGGGGAGCTGTTTTTT
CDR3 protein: CASYRGKDTGELFF